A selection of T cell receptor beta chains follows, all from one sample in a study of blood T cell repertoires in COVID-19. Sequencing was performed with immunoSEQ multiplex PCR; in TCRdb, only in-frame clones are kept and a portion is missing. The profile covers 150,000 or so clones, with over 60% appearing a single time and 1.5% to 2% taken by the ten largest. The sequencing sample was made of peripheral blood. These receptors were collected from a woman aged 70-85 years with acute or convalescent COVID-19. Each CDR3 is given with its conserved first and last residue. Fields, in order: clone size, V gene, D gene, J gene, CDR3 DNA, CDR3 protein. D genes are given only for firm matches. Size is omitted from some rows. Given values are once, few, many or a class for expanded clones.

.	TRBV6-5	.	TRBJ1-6	TGTGCCAGCAGTTACTCCGGTACACCCCTCCACTTT	CASSYSGTPLHF
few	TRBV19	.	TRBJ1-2	TGTGCCAGTAGTCCCTCTTGGGCGCCGGGCTACACCTTC	CASSPSWAPGYTF
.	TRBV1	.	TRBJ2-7	TGCACCAGCAGGGTAGGACAGTTCAGAAGTTACGAGCAGTACTTC	CTSRVGQFRSYEQYF
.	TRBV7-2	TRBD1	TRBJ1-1	TGTGCCAGCAGCCAGGGACAGGGAGGGTACACTGAAGCTTTCTTT	CASSQGQGGYTEAFF
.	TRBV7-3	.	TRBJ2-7	TGTGCCAGCAGCCAAAGTGCGGAGTCCGAGCAGTACTTC	CASSQSAESEQYF
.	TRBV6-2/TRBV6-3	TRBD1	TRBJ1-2	TGTGCCAGCAGTTACCTGGGACAGACCTATGGCTACACCTTC	CASSYLGQTYGYTF
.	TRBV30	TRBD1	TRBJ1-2	TGTGCCTGGAGTCCGGGACAGGGTTTAGGCTACACCTTC	CAWSPGQGLGYTF
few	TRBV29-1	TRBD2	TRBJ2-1	TGCAGCGTTGGAGGGGGTTTCGGCAGGCTAGCGGGAGGCCGACTGAACAATGAGCAGTTCTTC	CSVGGGFGRLAGGRLNNEQFF
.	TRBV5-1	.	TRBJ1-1	TGCGCCAGCAGATTCCAGGGATCGAACACTGAAGCTTTCTTT	CASRFQGSNTEAFF
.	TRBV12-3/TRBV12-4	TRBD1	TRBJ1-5	TGTGCCAGCAGGAGACAGGGGGTTCAGCCCCAGCATTTT	CASRRQGVQPQHF
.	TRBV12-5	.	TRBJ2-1	TGTGCTAGTGGCCTCGGGACAAACAATGAGCAGTTCTTC	CASGLGTNNEQFF
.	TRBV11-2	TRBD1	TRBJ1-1	TGTGCCAGCAGCGAAGCCGGGACAGCGAGAGAAGCTTTCTTT	CASSEAGTAREAFF
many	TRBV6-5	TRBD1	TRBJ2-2	TGTGCCAGCAGACCCCAGGGGGCGACCGGGGAGCTGTTTTTT	CASRPQGATGELFF
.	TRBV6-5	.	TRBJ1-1	TGTGCCAGCAGTTACGTCGGGACTGAAGCTTTCTTT	CASSYVGTEAFF
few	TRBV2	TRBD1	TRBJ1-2	TGTGCCAGCAGTGTCCAGGGGGCTTCTGGCTACACCTTC	CASSVQGASGYTF
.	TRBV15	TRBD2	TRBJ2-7	TGTGCCACCAGCAGAGATCTGGGGGGGGCCTACGAGCAGTACTTC	CATSRDLGGAYEQYF
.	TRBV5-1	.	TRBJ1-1	TGCGCCAGCAGCTTGGTGCCCCAGGTGATGAACACTGAAGCTTTCTTT	CASSLVPQVMNTEAFF
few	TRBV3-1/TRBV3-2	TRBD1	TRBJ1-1	TGTGCCAGCAGCCATATGGGACAGCAGAACACTGAAGCTTTCTTT	CASSHMGQQNTEAFF